This paragraph covers one TCR beta chain sequence. As yet, its antigen is unknown. This entry comes from a study of blood T cells in healthy people across ages. The use of a sample-barcoded 5' primer and a J-beta primer mix characterized a second PCR of roughly 6 to 12 cycles. In TCRdb, the 5' RACE reads were re-called with MiXCR into one record per CDR3 protein. In the table there are fewer than 1,200,000 distinct CDR3 sequences, around 25% of which are singletons. Germline V gene lookup returns CDR1 SQVTM and CDR2 ANQGSEA. The CDR3 contains 13 residues. Overall study findings and caveats: Observed TCR beta diversity per million T cells went down as age went up. This fall followed a roughly linear course with age.

These data were also reused for a study on T cells of mothers and their children. In that study: Every mother produced more than 8.5 million TCR beta CDR3 reads, whereas every child provided several million.

Sequenced input: blood. This sequence joins TRBV29-1 and TRBJ2-1, with D tentatively TRBD2 (5 bases). TRBJ2-7 matches the DNA end more closely, so the J call is doubtful. The sequence was obtained from a girl aged 2-10 years in good health. The CDR3 region is CSVAGLMTYEQYF. CDR3 DNA sequence: TGCAGCGTAGCAGGACTCATGACCTACGAGCAGTACTTC.